This is a list of T cell receptor beta chains from one sample in a study of blood T cell repertoires in COVID-19. Some clones are missing from TCRdb's copy, which holds only in-frame ones; the method was immunoSEQ multiplex PCR. The sample records more than 60,000 clones, about 82% being singletons. The sample comprised peripheral blood. These receptors were collected from a human donor in a cohort sampled during active COVID-19. Each CDR3 is given with its conserved first and last residue. Fields, in order: V gene, J gene, CDR3 protein.

TRBV10-3	TRBJ2-1	CASGGGSYNEQFF
TRBV5-1	TRBJ2-3	CASSTGPTDTQYF
TRBV29-1	TRBJ1-1	CSVGTGGYTEAFF
TRBV2	TRBJ2-1	CASSVSGGPYNEQFF
TRBV6-5	TRBJ1-1	CASSYSQANTEAFF
TRBV9	TRBJ2-7	CASSVDGIHSYEQYF
TRBV9	TRBJ2-3	CASSSGGLSTDTQYF
TRBV7-8	TRBJ2-4	CASTPGAKNIQYF
TRBV6-2/TRBV6-3	TRBJ1-1	CASSYGGATEAFF
TRBV12-3/TRBV12-4	TRBJ2-7	CASSPLAGYEQYF
TRBV5-3	TRBJ1-3	CARSLVNGQEKGHLGNTIYF
TRBV7-2	TRBJ2-4	CASSLARQVSNNIQYF
TRBV10-3	TRBJ2-7	CAISATTSGEQYF
TRBV7-9	TRBJ1-2	CASSLSRNYGYTF
TRBV6-5	TRBJ1-4	CASSVMTGGNEKLFF
TRBV24-1	TRBJ1-1	CATSDRQGNTEAFF
TRBV7-2	TRBJ2-3	CASSLIGRGDTDTQYF
TRBV19	TRBJ2-5	CASSFGETQYF
TRBV29-1	TRBJ1-2	CSVEDGQGADGYTF
TRBV21-1	TRBJ2-7	CANLYRGGDSYEQYF
TRBV7-6	TRBJ2-7	CASSPREDSYEQYF
TRBV7-9	TRBJ2-3	CASTWGLAGGSTDTQYF
TRBV24-1	TRBJ1-2	CATSDPGTGGVYGYTF
TRBV6-5	TRBJ2-7	CASSPTDRVHEQYF
TRBV2	TRBJ2-3	CASRGGTASTDTQYF
TRBV12-2	TRBJ2-3	CASRSITGTPTTDTQYF
TRBV28	TRBJ2-7	CASSPGGEGNYEQYF
TRBV19	TRBJ2-7	CAACRDRVHEQYF
TRBV7-9	TRBJ2-7	CASSNPRTGGNYEQYF
TRBV7-7	TRBJ2-2	CASSRGGQGTGELFF
TRBV6-6	TRBJ2-1	CASSYSTGSQFF
TRBV19	TRBJ2-4	CASTAASGADIQYF
TRBV18	TRBJ2-5	CASSRGQGPQETQYF
TRBV6-5	TRBJ2-7	CASSYVGRGRGEQYF
TRBV6-5	TRBJ1-2	CASSLQGGYGYTF
TRBV30	TRBJ1-6	CAWSAWGQGDSPLHF
TRBV12-3/TRBV12-4	TRBJ2-1	CASSLGQGYEQFF
TRBV6-6	TRBJ2-1	CASSPAPGGVSYNEQFF
TRBV7-9	TRBJ2-1	CASSLPTTGLGINEQFF
TRBV10-3	TRBJ1-5	CAISEGDSNQPQHF
TRBV9	TRBJ2-1	CASRQGGLEANEQFF
TRBV11-2	TRBJ1-2	CASSPGRDRYGYTF
TRBV2	TRBJ2-5	CASFGSQETQYF
TRBV9	TRBJ2-2	CASSTGQGRSSYTGELFF
TRBV15	TRBJ2-1	CATSPTARDEQFF
TRBV19	TRBJ1-4	CASSRLGQGNEKLFF
TRBV12-5	TRBJ1-1	CASGRGARVLDTEAFF
TRBV9	TRBJ1-6	CASSEGGRSPLHF